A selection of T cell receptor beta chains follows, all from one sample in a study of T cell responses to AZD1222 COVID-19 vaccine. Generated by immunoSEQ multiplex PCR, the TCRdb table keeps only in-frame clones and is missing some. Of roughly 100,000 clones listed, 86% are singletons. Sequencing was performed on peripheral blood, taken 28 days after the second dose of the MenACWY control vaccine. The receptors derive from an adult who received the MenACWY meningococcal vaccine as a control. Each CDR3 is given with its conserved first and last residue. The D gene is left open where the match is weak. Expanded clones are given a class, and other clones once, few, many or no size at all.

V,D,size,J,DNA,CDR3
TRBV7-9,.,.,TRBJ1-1,TGTGCCAGCACCACATTTGGGGGAGGGGCTGAAGCTTTCTTT,CASTTFGGGAEAFF
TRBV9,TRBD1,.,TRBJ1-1,TGTGCCAGCAGCGTGGGACAGGGACGCGGGAACACTGAAGCTTTCTTT,CASSVGQGRGNTEAFF
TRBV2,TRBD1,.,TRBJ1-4,TGTGCCAGCAGTGGTAGCCAGGGGGGGCGCGAAAAACTGTTTTTT,CASSGSQGGREKLFF
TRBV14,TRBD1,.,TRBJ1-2,TGTGCCAGCAGCCCTCTCCTGGGACAGGGGTATGGCTACACCTTC,CASSPLLGQGYGYTF
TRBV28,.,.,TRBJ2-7,TGTGCCAGCAGTTTAAGATACGAGCAGTACTTC,CASSLRYEQYF
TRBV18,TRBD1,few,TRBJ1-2,TGTGCCAGCCTTGGAGCGGACAGGGGTTACAACTATGGCTACACCTTC,CASLGADRGYNYGYTF
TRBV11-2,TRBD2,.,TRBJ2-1,TGTGCCAGCAGCTTAGATGGGGGACTAGCTAATGAGCAGTTCTTC,CASSLDGGLANEQFF
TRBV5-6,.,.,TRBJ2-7,TGTGCCAGCAGCTCCCACAGGGAGATCTCCTACGAGCAGTACTTC,CASSSHREISYEQYF
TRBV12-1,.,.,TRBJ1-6,TGTGCCAGCAGCCTTGGGTTCACGACAGGGGGCACCTATAATTCACCCCTCCACTTT,CASSLGFTTGGTYNSPLHF
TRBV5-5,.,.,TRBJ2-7,TGTGCCAGCAGTAGAGACAACCCCTACGAGCAGTACTTC,CASSRDNPYEQYF
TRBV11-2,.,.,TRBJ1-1,TGTGCCAGCAGCTTAGGACGGCTACTTAACACTGAAGCTTTCTTT,CASSLGRLLNTEAFF
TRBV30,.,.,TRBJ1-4,TGTGCCTGGAGTCTCTCGGGGAGCCGTTTTATCAATGAAAAACTGTTTTTT,CAWSLSGSRFINEKLFF
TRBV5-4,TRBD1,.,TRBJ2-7,TGTGCCAGCAGCTCGGGCAGTCCGGGACAGGGCTACGAGCAGTACTTC,CASSSGSPGQGYEQYF
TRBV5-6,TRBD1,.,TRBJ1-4,TGTGCCAGCAGCTCCCGACAGGGTCGAGATAGTGAAAAACTGTTTTTT,CASSSRQGRDSEKLFF
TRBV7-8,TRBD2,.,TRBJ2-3,TGTGCCAGCAGCTTAGGACTAGCGGGGGGCTTTCCAGATACGCAGTATTTT,CASSLGLAGGFPDTQYF
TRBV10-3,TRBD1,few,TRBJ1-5,TGTGCCATCAGCCCAACAGGGGGCTCGGGCAATCAGCCCCAGCATTTT,CAISPTGGSGNQPQHF
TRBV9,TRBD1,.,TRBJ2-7,TGTGCCAGCAGCGTAGCCCCGACAGGGGCCTACGAGCAGTACTTC,CASSVAPTGAYEQYF
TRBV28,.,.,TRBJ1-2,TGTGCCAGCAGTTCAGGAAGTGGCTACACCTTC,CASSSGSGYTF
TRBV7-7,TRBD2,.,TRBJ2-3,TGTGCTAGCAGCCCAGCGGGGGGTGATACGCAGTATTTT,CASSPAGGDTQYF
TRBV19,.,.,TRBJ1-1,TGTGCCAGCCTCGATTGGGATATGAACACTGAAGCTTTCTTT,CASLDWDMNTEAFF
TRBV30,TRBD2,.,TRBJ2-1,TGTGCCTGGAGTGCCGGTAGACTAGCGGGGGGCTCCCCCCGCAATGAGCAGTTCTTC,CAWSAGRLAGGSPRNEQFF
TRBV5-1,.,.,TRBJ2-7,TGCGCCAGCAGCCCACCTGACCCCGGGGGCGAGCAGTACTTC,CASSPPDPGGEQYF